This T cell receptor (beta chain) was identified during a study of CXCR3-negative and CXCR3-positive naive CD8 T cells. Study conclusions and caveats: Naive subsets did not differ in surface CD5, and TRB CDR3 properties served to infer TCR strength.

Germline lookup yields CDR1 SGHTA and CDR2 FQGNSA. This CDR3 comprises 15 residues. 5' RACE that incorporated UMI labels was used to prepare the TRB cDNA libraries. Reprocessing the 5' RACE reads, TCRdb reports a single entry for every CDR3 protein and omits DNA. The table lists 50,000 to 60,000 distinct CDR3 sequences. Details on this clonotype: What it binds is unknown.

The sequencing input was naive CXCR3- CD8+ T cells from blood. Sample subset: CD45RO-CCR7+CD27+CD95- naive CD8+ T cells lacking CXCR3 (TNR3-). The origin of this receptor is a human donor in good health. Some clones in this sample may be carry-over from other donors' samples. V is TRBV7-2 and J is TRBJ2-5. CDR3 amino acids: CASSVPRGYQETQYF. Complete variable domain (other parts from reference TRBV7-2 and TRBJ2-5): GAGVSQSPSNKVTEKGKDVELRCDPISGHTALYWYRQSLGQGLEFLIYFQGNSAPDKSGLPSDRFSAERTGGSVSTLTIQRTQQEDSAVYLCASSVPRGYQETQYFGPGTRLLVL.